These 30 T cell receptor beta chains were all obtained from the same sample, sequenced in a study of blood T cell repertoires in COVID-19. The repertoire was sequenced with immunoSEQ multiplex PCR; TCRdb's copy has only in-frame clones and lacks some. The table includes just over 650,000 clones, just under 90% detected once. The sample was peripheral blood. Every receptor here comes from a woman aged 18-35 years with acute or convalescent COVID-19.

The table lists this clone with a few counts. The V gene is TRBV29-1, the J gene TRBJ2-7; weak D call: TRBD2 (5 bases). The CDR3 runs 14 residues. In germline, CDR1 is SQVTM, CDR2 ANQGSEA. Trimming left V 4 bases short and J 2 bases short, with 15 bases between. The CDR3 spells CSVVNGLEPYEQYF. In nucleotides, the CDR3 is TGCAGCGTTGTCAATGGACTGGAACCCTACGAGCAGTACTTC.

This clone was counted only a few times. The V and J genes are TRBV6-5 and TRBJ1-2; 7 bases map to TRBD1. Trimming took 6 bases from V and 6 from J; bases not matched to a gene: 10. The CDR3 has 14 amino acids. CDR1 is MNHEY and CDR2 is SVGAGI in the germline V gene. In DNA, the CDR3 is TGTGCCAGCAGCCTTAGGACAGGTGGGAATGGCTACACCTTC. Translating gives CASSLRTGGNGYTF.

The CDR3 DNA reads as TGTGCCTCTCAGGGGGCCAACGGTGAAGCTTTCTTT. Its translation is CASQGANGEAFF. V usage is TRBV10-3 and J usage is TRBJ1-1, with 8 nucleotides matching TRBD1. With 11 bases clipped from V and 7 bases from J, the junction kept 9 bases outside the gene matches. The CDR3 has 12 residues. The germline gives CDR1 ENHRY, CDR2 SYGVKD.

The chain is built from TRBV30 and TRBJ1-1, with D perhaps matching TRBD1 (6 bases). Trimming removed 5 bases at V and 3 bases at J, with 19 bases between. Germline V gene sequence: CDR1 GTSNPN, CDR2 SVGIG (reference sequence). There are 15 residues in the CDR3. CDR3 sequence: CAWGTGKIVYTEAFF. CDR3 DNA sequence: TGTGCCTGGGGAACAGGGAAAATCGTATACACTGAAGCTTTCTTT.

The CDR3 sequence is CASSHFDKYGYTF. In nucleotides, the CDR3 is TGCGCCAGCAGCCACTTTGACAAGTATGGCTACACCTTC. J is TRBJ1-2 and V is TRBV4-1; D is unresolved. V was pared by 3 bases and J by 5 bases, with 10 bases between. Germline loops: CDR1 MGHRA, CDR2 YSYEKL. This CDR3 has 13 amino acids.

This clone was seen just once. The chain combines TRBV23-1 with TRBJ2-1; 7 bases line up with TRBD1. TRBV23-1 is an open reading frame whose function is uncertain. The CDR3 has 17 amino acids. V was clipped by 0 bases and J by 4 bases; unmatched bases: 9. For the CDR3, the DNA is TGCGCCAGCAGTCAATCCCCGGGACAGATTTCTTACAATGAGCAGTTCTTC. Amino acids: CASSQSPGQISYNEQFF.

V is TRBV7-9 and J is TRBJ1-4; a possible D gene is TRBD1 (5 bases). The germline V gene encodes CDR1 SEHNR and CDR2 FQNEAQ (reference sequence). The CDR3 is made up of 14 amino acids. The V end was cut by 5 bases, the J end by 3 bases, with 10 bases between. CDR3 bases: TGTGCCAGCAGCGCGGGGACGGCTAATGAAAAACTGTTTTTT. The encoded protein is CASSAGTANEKLFF.

V gene TRBV7-2 combines with J gene TRBJ2-1; TRBD2 is a possible D gene (5 bases). CDR3 length equals 14 residues. V was trimmed by 5 bases and J by 7 bases, leaving 15 bases between them. Germline V CDR1 and CDR2: SGHTA, FQGNSA. The CDR3 nucleotides read TGTGCCAGCAGCACCCAGCAAGGCGGGAATGAGCAGTTCTTC. It specifies CASSTQQGGNEQFF. Full variable domain (outside the CDR3, taken from reference TRBV7-2 and TRBJ2-1): GAGVSQSPSNKVTEKGKDVELRCDPISGHTALYWYRQSLGQGLEFLIYFQGNSAPDKSGLPSDRFSAERTGGSVSTLTIQRTQQEDSAVYLCASSTQQGGNEQFFGPGTRLTVL.

The V and J genes are TRBV6-5 and TRBJ1-3; no reliable D call. Trimming took 6 bases from V and 3 from J, leaving 15 bases between them. The germline V gene has CDR1 MNHEY and CDR2 SVGAGI. This CDR3 is 15 amino acids long. The CDR3 coding sequence is TGTGCCAGCAGACCTTTCCGGGGAGGTGGAAACACCATATATTTT. Protein sequence: CASRPFRGGGNTIYF.

In this sample, this clone turned up once. The chain recombines TRBV20-1 with TRBJ1-2; possibly TRBD1 for D (5 bases). Germline V CDR1 and CDR2: DFQATT, SNEGSKA (reference sequence). V gave up 5 bases and J gave up 9 bases, with 10 bases separating them. The CDR3 sequence is 10 residues long. The CDR3: CSAGPGSYTF. The CDR3 DNA follows: TGCAGTGCTGGCCCAGGGAGCTACACCTTC.

The chain uses TRBV15 and TRBJ2-3; 8 positions match TRBD1. The CDR3 sequence is 19 residues long. Per germline, CDR1 LNHNV and CDR2 YYDKDF (reference sequence). Trimming cost V 0 bases and J 1 base; bases outside gene matches: 12. This CDR3 is CATSRDLTGAIWGTDTQYF. CDR3 nucleotide sequence: TGTGCCACCAGCAGAGATTTGACAGGGGCGATATGGGGCACAGATACGCAGTATTTT. Drawing the rest from reference TRBV15 and TRBJ2-3, the complete variable domain is DAMVIQNPRYQVTQFGKPVTLSCSQTLNHNVMYWYQQKSSQAPKLLFHYYDKDFNNEADTPDNFQSRRPNTSFCFLDIRSPGLGDTAMYLCATSRDLTGAIWGTDTQYFGPGTRLTVL.

Remarks on this clone: The same CDR3 arises from other DNA sequences in this sample as well. J is TRBJ1-2 and V is TRBV24-1; 7 nucleotides match TRBD1. Germline lookup yields CDR1 KGHDR and CDR2 SFDVKD. The CDR3 contains 14 residues. The V gene end was trimmed by 4 bases and the J gene end by 7 bases; junction bases not matched to a gene: 8. CDR3 coding DNA: TGTGCCACCAGTGACCGCGACAGGGTTGGTGGCTACACCTTC. Translation: CATSDRDRVGGYTF.

The chain is built from TRBV10-3 and TRBJ2-7; 9 nucleotides agree with TRBD1. The CDR3 extends over 13 amino acids. The germline CDR1 and CDR2 sequences are ENHRY and SYGVKD. Trimming took 6 bases from V and 5 from J; bases not matched to a gene: 5. CDR3 DNA: TGTGCCATCAGGTTCGGACAGGGGAACGAGCAGTACTTC. It is translated as CAIRFGQGNEQYF.

The chain links TRBV24-1 to TRBJ1-2, with D unresolved. The CDR3 extends over 14 amino acids. The V gene's germline CDR1 is KGHDR and CDR2 SFDVKD. Between the trimmed V and J ends, which lost 3 bases and 4 bases, there was a span of 11 bases. CDR3 region: CATSDVTRFYGYTF. DNA of the CDR3: TGTGCCACCAGTGATGTGACTAGGTTCTATGGCTACACCTTC.

This chain joins TRBV2 and TRBJ1-6; 7 nucleotides line up with TRBD1. The CDR3 spans 14 residues. J lost 8 bases, V lost 7 bases, and 8 bases had no gene match. Looked up from germline, CDR1 is SNHLY and CDR2 is FYNNEI. CDR3 nucleotides: TGTGCCAGCATGAGGGGGCTGGGGGATTCACCCCTCCACTTT. It specifies CASMRGLGDSPLHF. The full variable domain, in which reference TRBV2 and TRBJ1-6 provide the parts outside the CDR3, is EPEVTQTPSHQVTQMGQEVILRCVPISNHLYFYWYRQILGQKVEFLVSFYNNEISEKSEIFDDQFSVERPDGSNFTLKIRSTKLEDSAMYFCASMRGLGDSPLHFGNGTRLTVT.

The chain recombines TRBV10-3 with TRBJ2-5, with D possibly TRBD1 on 5 matching bases. Germline-derived CDR1 and CDR2 are ENHRY and SYGVKD. V dropped 6 bases and J dropped 5 bases, with 19 bases sitting between them. The CDR3 spans 15 residues. For the CDR3, the DNA is TGTGCCATCAGGGACCGACAGCTAAGGACGGAGACCCAGTACTTC. This encodes CAIRDRQLRTETQYF.

The chain links TRBV4-2 to TRBJ1-1, with 10 nucleotides matching TRBD1. The germline V gene encodes CDR1 LGHNA and CDR2 YNFKEQ. This CDR3 is 16 amino acids long. After removal of 1 base from V and 4 bases from J, the junction contained 6 bases not matched to a gene. In nucleotides, the CDR3 is TGTGCCAGCAGCCAAGCCTTACGGACAGGGGGCACTGAAGCTTTCTTT. This gives the protein CASSQALRTGGTEAFF.

The chain uses TRBV3-1 (or the pseudogene TRBV3-2) and TRBJ1-1; D is undetermined. The length of the CDR3 is 12 residues. Deletions cut 6 bases from V and 7 bases from J, with 12 bases between. In germline, CDR1 is LGHDT, CDR2 YNNKEL (reference sequence). CDR3 coding DNA: TGTGCCAGCAGTCTCGCGGTGGGTGAAGCTTTCTTT. Translated: CASSLAVGEAFF.

V and J are TRBV15 and TRBJ2-1, with 8 bases matching TRBD2. V lost 0 bases and J lost 5; bases outside the gene matches: 9. In germline, CDR1 is LNHNV, CDR2 YYDKDF (reference sequence). The CDR3 sequence is 17 residues long. CDR3 nucleotides: TGTGCCACCAGCAGAGAACCCCGGGGGGGCTGGAACAATGAGCAGTTCTTC. This codes for CATSREPRGGWNNEQFF.

This clone appeared once. This CDR3 reads CASSQERMLAARDTQYF. The CDR3 coding sequence is TGCGCCAGCAGCCAAGAAAGGATGCTAGCGGCCCGGGATACGCAGTATTTT. The genes are TRBV4-3 and TRBJ2-3, with 7 bases lining up with TRBD2. This CDR3 is built from 17 residues. J was trimmed by 6 bases and V by 0 bases; bases with no gene match: 12. CDR1 LGHNA and CDR2 YSLEER come from the germline V gene.

CDR3 DNA: TGTGCCAGCAGCTTCCCTCTGGGACAGGATTCCACAGATACGCAGTATTTT. This gives the protein CASSFPLGQDSTDTQYF. The chain couples TRBV7-9 to TRBJ2-3, with 8 bases aligning to TRBD1. CDR1 SEHNR and CDR2 FQNEAQ come from the germline V gene (reference sequence). This CDR3 comprises 17 residues. Losses at the gene ends were 3 bases for V and 2 bases for J; bases not matched to a gene: 10.

This chain connects TRBV2 to TRBJ1-2; D may be TRBD1 (5 bases). Trimming left V 6 bases short and J 0 bases short, with 14 bases between. This CDR3 contains 15 residues. CDR1 SNHLY and CDR2 FYNNEI come from the germline V gene. CDR3 region: CASSRLTGANYGYTF. Written as DNA, the CDR3 is TGTGCCAGCAGCCGTCTGACGGGGGCTAACTATGGCTACACCTTC.

Only a few counts were recorded for this clone. V usage is TRBV19 and J usage is TRBJ1-3, with D maybe TRBD1 (6 bases). Trimming shortened V by 4 bases and J by 6 bases, and 19 bases separated the two germline ends. CDR3 size: 16 residues. The germline CDR1 and CDR2 sequences are LNHDA and SQIVND (reference sequence). The CDR3 region is CASSTFKGGNANTIYF. In DNA, the CDR3 is TGTGCCAGTAGTACGTTTAAGGGGGGGAACGCAAACACCATATATTTT.

This chain joins TRBV4-2 and TRBJ2-7, with TRBD2 matching over 12 bases. V gave up 2 bases and J gave up 4 bases; unmatched junction bases: 9. CDR1 LGHNA and CDR2 YNFKEQ come from the germline V gene. The CDR3 is 17 residues long. CDR3 region: CASSQFRLAGALYEQYF. The DNA of the CDR3 is TGTGCCAGCAGCCAATTTCGACTAGCGGGGGCTTTGTACGAGCAGTACTTC.

This clone was picked up a small number of times. This chain links TRBV7-9 with TRBJ1-4, with no clear D. V lost 5 bases, J lost 8 bases, and 12 bases lay in between. The V gene's germline CDR1 is SEHNR and CDR2 FQNEAQ (reference sequence). The CDR3 has 13 amino acids. CDR3 sequence reads: CASSPKGGEKLFF. The CDR3 region has the DNA TGTGCCAGCAGCCCGAAGGGAGGAGAAAAACTGTTTTTT.

This chain uses TRBV4-3 with TRBJ2-2; 12 positions match TRBD1. Per germline, CDR1 LGHNA and CDR2 YSLEER. There are 15 residues in the CDR3. The V and J ends lost 4 bases and 7 bases, in that order; junction bases with no gene match: 4. The CDR3 bases are TGCGCCAGCAGCCTTGGGACAGGGGGCAGCGGGGAGCTGTTTTTT. The encoded protein is CASSLGTGGSGELFF.

The V gene is TRBV6-5, the J gene TRBJ2-1, with D tentatively TRBD2 (6 bases). The CDR3 covers 14 residues. Germline V gives CDR1 MNHEY, CDR2 SVGAGI. V lost 8 bases and J lost 4, with 15 bases in between. The CDR3 coding sequence is TGTGCCAGCGAGGAGGGGAGTGCTTACAATGAGCAGTTCTTC. Translating it yields CASEEGSAYNEQFF.

The CDR3: CASSQGVSGGSSSYEQYF. Here the CDR3 DNA reads TGTGCCAGCAGCCAAGGGGTTAGCGGGGGCTCTAGCTCCTACGAGCAGTACTTC. This sequence joins TRBV4-2 and TRBJ2-7; TRBD2 matches 9 bases. Germline CDR1 is LGHNA and CDR2 is YNFKEQ. The CDR3 is 18 amino acids. The V gene end was trimmed by 1 base and the J gene end by 0 bases; junction bases not matched to a gene: 10.

The chain links TRBV25-1 to TRBJ1-1; 9 bases agree with TRBD1. Germline V gene sequence: CDR1 MGHDK, CDR2 SYGVNS. V shed 9 bases, J shed 0 bases, and the junction held 11 bases outside the gene matches. CDR3 size: 16 residues. The CDR3 DNA follows: TGTGCCAGTATGGGGGGGACAGGGAGTATGAACACTGAAGCTTTCTTT. Amino acids: CASMGGTGSMNTEAFF.

The chain combines TRBV1 with TRBJ1-5; the table's D call of TRBD1 was not tested on the DNA. TRBV1 corresponds to a pseudogene. The CDR3 consists of 16 residues. The CDR3 region is CTSSHPRATKGQPQHF. The CDR3 bases are TGCACCAGCAGCCATCCCCGGGCCACTAAGGGGCAGCCCCAGCATTTT.